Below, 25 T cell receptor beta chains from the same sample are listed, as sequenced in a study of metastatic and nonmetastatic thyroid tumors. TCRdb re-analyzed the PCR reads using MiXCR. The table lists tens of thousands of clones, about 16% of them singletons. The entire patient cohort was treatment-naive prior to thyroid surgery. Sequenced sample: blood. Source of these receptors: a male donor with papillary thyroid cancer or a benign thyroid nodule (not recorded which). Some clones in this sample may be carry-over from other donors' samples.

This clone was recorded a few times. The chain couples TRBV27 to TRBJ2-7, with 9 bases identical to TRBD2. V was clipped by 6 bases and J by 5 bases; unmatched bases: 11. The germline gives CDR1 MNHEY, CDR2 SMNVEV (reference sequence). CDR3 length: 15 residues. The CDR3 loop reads CASSPGLAGTHEQYF. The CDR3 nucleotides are TGTGCCAGCAGCCCGGGGCTAGCGGGGACCCACGAGCAGTACTTC.

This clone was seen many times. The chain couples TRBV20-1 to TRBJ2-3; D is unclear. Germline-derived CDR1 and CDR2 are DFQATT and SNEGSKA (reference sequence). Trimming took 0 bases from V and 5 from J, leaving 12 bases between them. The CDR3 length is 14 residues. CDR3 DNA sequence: TGCAGTGCTAGAGATCTAGAAGCTGGAGATACGCAGTATTTT. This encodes CSARDLEAGDTQYF.

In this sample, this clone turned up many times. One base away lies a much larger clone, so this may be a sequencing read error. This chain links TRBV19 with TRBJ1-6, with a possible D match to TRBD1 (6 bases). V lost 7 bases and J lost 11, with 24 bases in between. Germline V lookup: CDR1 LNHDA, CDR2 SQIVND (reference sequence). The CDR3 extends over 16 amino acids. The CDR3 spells CASNQGTGFSRAPLHF. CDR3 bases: TGTGCCAGTAATCAAGGAACAGGGTTTTCCAGGGCACCCCTCCACTTT. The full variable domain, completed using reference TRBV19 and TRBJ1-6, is DGGITQSPKYLFRKEGQNVTLSCEQNLNHDAMYWYRQDPGQGLRLIYYSQIVNDFQKGDIAEGYSVSREKKESFPLTVTSAQKNPTAFYLCASNQGTGFSRAPLHFGNGTRLTVT.

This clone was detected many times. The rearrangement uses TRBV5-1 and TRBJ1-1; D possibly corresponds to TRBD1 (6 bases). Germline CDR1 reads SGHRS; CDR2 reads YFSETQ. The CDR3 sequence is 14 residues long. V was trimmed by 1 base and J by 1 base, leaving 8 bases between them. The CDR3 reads CASSLLGQNTEAFF. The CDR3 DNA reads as TGCGCCAGCAGCTTGTTGGGACAGAACACTGAAGCTTTCTTT.

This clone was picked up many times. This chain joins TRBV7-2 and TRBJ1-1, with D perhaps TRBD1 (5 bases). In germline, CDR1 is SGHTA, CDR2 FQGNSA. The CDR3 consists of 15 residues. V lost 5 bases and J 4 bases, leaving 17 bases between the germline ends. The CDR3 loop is CASSQMQGRGTEAFF. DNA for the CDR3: TGTGCCAGCAGCCAAATGCAGGGAAGAGGCACTGAAGCTTTCTTT.

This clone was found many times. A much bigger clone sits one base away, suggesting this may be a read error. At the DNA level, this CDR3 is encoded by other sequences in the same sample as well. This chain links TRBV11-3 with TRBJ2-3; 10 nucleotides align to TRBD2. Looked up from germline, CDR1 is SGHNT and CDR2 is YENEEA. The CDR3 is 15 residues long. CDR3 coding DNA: TGCGCCAGCAGCCCAGGAGCGGGAGGGATAGATACGCAGTATTTT. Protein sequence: CASSPGAGGIDTQYF.

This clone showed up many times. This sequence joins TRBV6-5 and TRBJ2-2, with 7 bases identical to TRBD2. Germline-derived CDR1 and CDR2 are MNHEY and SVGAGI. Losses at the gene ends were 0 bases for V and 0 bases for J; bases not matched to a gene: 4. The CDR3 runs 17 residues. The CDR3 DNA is TGTGCCAGCAGTTACTCGAGGGACTATTCGAACACCGGGGAGCTGTTTTTT. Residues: CASSYSRDYSNTGELFF.

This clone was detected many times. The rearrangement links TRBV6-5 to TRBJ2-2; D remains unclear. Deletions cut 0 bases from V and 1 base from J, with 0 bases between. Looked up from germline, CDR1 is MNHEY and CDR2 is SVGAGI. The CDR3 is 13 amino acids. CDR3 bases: TGTGCCAGCAGTTACTCGAACACCGGGGAGCTGTTTTTT. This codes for CASSYSNTGELFF.

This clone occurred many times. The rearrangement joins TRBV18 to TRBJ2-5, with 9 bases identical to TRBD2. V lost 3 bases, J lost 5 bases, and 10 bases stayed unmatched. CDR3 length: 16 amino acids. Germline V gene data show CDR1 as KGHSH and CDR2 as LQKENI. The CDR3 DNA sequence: TGTGCCAGCTCACCGATTAGCGGGGGCGCAGACGAGACCCAGTACTTC. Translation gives CASSPISGGADETQYF.

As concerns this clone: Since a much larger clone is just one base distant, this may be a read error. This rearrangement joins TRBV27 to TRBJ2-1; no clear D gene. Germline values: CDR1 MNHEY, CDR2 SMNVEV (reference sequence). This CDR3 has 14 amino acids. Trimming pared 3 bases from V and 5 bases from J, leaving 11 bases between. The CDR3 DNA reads TGTGCCAGCAGTTTTTTGCTAGTTAACAATGAGCAGTTCTTC. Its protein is CASSFLLVNNEQFF.

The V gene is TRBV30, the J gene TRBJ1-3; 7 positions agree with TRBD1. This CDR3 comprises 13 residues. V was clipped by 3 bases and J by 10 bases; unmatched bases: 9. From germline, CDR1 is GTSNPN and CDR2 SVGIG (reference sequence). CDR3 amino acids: CAWSFTGAMTIYF. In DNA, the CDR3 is TGTGCCTGGAGCTTCACAGGGGCAATGACCATATATTTT.

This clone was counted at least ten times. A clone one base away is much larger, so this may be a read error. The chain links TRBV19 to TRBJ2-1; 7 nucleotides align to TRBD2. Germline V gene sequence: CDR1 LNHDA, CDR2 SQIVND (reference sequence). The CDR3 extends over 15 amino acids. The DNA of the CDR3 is TGTGCCAGTAGTATCGGGCGGGAGATTGGAAATGGGCAGTTCTTC. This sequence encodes CASSIGREIGNGQFF.

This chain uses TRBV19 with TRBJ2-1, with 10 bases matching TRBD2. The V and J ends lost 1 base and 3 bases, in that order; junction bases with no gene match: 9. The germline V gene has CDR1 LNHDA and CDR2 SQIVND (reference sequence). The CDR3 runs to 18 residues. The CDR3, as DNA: TGTGCCAGTAGTATAGCCAGCGGGGGGGCCGGAGTCTACAATGAGCAGTTCTTC. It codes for CASSIASGGAGVYNEQFF.

The CDR3 nucleotides read TGCAGTGCTCCTCCTACGGACAGGGGGAGAGAGGGAGAGCAGTACTTC. Residues: CSAPPTDRGREGEQYF. The chain links TRBV20-1 to TRBJ2-7; TRBD1 matches 10 bases. Germline-derived CDR1 and CDR2 are DFQATT and SNEGSKA (reference sequence). This CDR3 is built from 16 residues. J gave up 7 bases and V 5 bases, and 17 bases lay outside the gene matches.

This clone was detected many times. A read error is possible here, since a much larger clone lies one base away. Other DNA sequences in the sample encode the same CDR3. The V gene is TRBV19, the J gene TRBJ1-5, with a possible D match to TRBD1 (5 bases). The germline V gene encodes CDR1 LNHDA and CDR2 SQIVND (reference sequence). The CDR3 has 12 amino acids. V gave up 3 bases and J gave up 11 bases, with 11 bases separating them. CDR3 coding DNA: TGTGCCAGTAGTATCGGGGCTAGTGCCCAGCATTTT. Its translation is CASSIGASAQHF. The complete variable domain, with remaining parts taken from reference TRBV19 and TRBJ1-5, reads DGGITQSPKYLFRKEGQNVTLSCEQNLNHDAMYWYRQDPGQGLRLIYYSQIVNDFQKGDIAEGYSVSREKKESFPLTVTSAQKNPTAFYLCASSIGASAQHFGDGTRLSIL.

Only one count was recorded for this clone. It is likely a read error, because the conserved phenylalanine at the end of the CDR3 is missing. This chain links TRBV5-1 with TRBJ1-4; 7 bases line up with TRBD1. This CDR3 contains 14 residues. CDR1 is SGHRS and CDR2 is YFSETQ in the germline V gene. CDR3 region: CAISPDRVTEKLFC. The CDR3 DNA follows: TGCGCCATCAGCCCCGACAGGGTTACTGAAAAACTGTTTTGT.

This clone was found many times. The CDR3 loop is CASSPGRWGEQFF. For the CDR3, the DNA is TGTGCCAGCAGCCCGGGACGGTGGGGTGAGCAGTTCTTC. The chain is built from TRBV5-4 and TRBJ2-1; the D call may be TRBD1 or TRBD2 (5 bases each). Deletions cut 4 bases from V and 9 bases from J, with 14 bases between. CDR3 size: 13 residues. Germline CDR1 is SGHNT and CDR2 is YYREEE (reference sequence). Supplemented by reference TRBV5-4 and TRBJ2-1, the full variable domain reads ETGVTQSPTHLIKTRGQQVTLRCSSQSGHNTVSWYQQALGQGPQFIFQYYREEENGRGNFPPRFSGLQFPNYSSELNVNALELDDSALYLCASSPGRWGEQFFGPGTRLTVL.

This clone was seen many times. The CDR3 sequence is CSARAVVGASNSEAFF. DNA of the CDR3: TGCAGTGCTAGAGCGGTGGTGGGGGCGTCTAACTCTGAAGCTTTCTTT. The rearrangement uses TRBV20-1 and TRBJ1-1, with D possibly TRBD1 on 6 matching bases. Germline CDR1 is DFQATT and CDR2 is SNEGSKA (reference sequence). This CDR3 spans 16 amino acids. Trimming pared 1 base from V and 6 bases from J, leaving 21 bases between.

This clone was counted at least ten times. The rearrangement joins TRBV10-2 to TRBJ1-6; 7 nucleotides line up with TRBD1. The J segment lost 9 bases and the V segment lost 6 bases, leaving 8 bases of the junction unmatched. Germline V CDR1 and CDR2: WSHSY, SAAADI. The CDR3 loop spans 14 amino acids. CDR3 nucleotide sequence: TGCGCCAGCAGCAGACAGGGAGGCGGTTCACCCCTCCACTTT. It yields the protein CASSRQGGGSPLHF.

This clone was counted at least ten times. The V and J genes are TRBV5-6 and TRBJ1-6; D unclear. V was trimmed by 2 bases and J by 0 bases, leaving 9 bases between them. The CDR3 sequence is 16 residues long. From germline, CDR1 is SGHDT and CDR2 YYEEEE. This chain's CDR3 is CASSLLESSYNSPLHF. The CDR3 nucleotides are TGTGCCAGCAGCTTACTGGAGAGCTCCTATAATTCACCCCTCCACTTT.

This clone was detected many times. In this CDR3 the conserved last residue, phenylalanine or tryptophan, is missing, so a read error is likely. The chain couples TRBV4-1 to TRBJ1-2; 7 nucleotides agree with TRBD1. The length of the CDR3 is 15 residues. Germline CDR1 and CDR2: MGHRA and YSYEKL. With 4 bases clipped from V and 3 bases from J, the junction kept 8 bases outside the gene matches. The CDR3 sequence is CASSPRGQGDYGYTL. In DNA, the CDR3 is TGCGCCAGCAGCCCCCGGGGGCAGGGGGACTATGGCTACACCCTC.

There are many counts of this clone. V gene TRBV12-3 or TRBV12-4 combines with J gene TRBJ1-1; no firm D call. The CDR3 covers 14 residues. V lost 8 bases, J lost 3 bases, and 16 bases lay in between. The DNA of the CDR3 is TGTGCCAGCGGACCCTCAGGAACAGACACTGAAGCTTTCTTT. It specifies CASGPSGTDTEAFF.

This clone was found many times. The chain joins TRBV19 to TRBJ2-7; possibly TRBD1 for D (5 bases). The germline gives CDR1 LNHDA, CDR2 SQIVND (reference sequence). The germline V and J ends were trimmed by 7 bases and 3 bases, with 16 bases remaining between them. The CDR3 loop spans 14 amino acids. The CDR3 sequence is CASTPDRGSYEQYF. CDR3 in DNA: TGTGCCAGTACCCCAGATAGGGGTAGCTACGAGCAGTACTTC.

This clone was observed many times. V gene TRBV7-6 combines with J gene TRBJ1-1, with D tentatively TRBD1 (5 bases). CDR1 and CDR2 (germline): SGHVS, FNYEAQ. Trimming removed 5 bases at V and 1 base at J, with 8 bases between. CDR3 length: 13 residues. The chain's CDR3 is CASSQGPNTEAFF. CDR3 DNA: TGTGCCAGCAGCCAGGGACCGAACACTGAAGCTTTCTTT.

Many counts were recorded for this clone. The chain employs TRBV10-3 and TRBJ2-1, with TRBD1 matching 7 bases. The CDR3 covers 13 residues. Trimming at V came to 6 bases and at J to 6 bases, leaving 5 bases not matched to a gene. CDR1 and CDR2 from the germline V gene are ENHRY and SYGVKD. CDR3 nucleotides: TGTGCCATCAGATCGACAGGGTTCAATGAGCAGTTCTTC. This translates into CAIRSTGFNEQFF.